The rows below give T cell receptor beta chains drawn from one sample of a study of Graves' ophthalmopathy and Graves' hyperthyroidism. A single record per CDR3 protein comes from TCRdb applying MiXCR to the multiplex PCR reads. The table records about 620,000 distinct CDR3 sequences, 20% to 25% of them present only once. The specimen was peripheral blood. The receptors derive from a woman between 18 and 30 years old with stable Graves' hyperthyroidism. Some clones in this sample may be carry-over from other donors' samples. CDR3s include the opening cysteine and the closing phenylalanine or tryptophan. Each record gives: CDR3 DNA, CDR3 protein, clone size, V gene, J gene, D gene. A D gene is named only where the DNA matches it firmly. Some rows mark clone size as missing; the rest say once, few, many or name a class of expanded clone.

DNA: TGCAGTGCTGCGGGCCTTAGGGACAGGGCCATCCAAGAGACCCAGTACTTC
CDR3: CSAAGLRDRAIQETQYF
size: -
V: TRBV20-1
J: TRBJ2-5
D: TRBD1

DNA: TGTGCCAGCAGCCAAGAAGGGGTGATAGCGGGGGGATCCTACGAGCAGTACTTC
CDR3: CASSQEGVIAGGSYEQYF
size: many
V: TRBV4-2
J: TRBJ2-7
D: TRBD2

DNA: TGCAGTGCTTCTTTTAGGGGGGCCCAGCATTTT
CDR3: CSASFRGAQHF
size: -
V: TRBV20-1
J: TRBJ1-5
D: -

DNA: TGTGCCAGCGATAACAAGGCCCAGTACTTC
CDR3: CASDNKAQYF
size: many
V: TRBV2
J: TRBJ2-5
D: -

DNA: TGTGCCTGGAGGAACCTTGCTAATTCACCCCTCCACTTT
CDR3: CAWRNLANSPLHF
size: -
V: TRBV30
J: TRBJ1-6
D: -

DNA: TGCGCCAGCAGCTTGGACCCAAACACCTTAGCGAGCTCTGGGGCCAACGTCCTGACTTTC
CDR3: CASSLDPNTLASSGANVLTF
size: many
V: TRBV5-1
J: TRBJ2-6
D: -

DNA: TGTGCCAGCAGCCGGGGACAGAAAAAAGAGACCCAGTACTTC
CDR3: CASSRGQKKETQYF
size: few
V: TRBV7-2
J: TRBJ2-5
D: TRBD1

DNA: TGTGCCAGCAGCCCCGCGCGGGGGAACTCCTACGAGCAGTACTTC
CDR3: CASSPARGNSYEQYF
size: many
V: TRBV11-3
J: TRBJ2-7
D: TRBD2

DNA: TGTGCTAGTGGTTTGGTCGTGGGGCACTATGGCTACACCTTC
CDR3: CASGLVVGHYGYTF
size: few
V: TRBV12-5
J: TRBJ1-2
D: -

DNA: TGTGCCAGCAGTCCCGGGACAGGGGGTAATAGCAATCAGCCCCAGCATTTT
CDR3: CASSPGTGGNSNQPQHF
size: many
V: TRBV12-3/TRBV12-4
J: TRBJ1-5
D: TRBD1

DNA: TGTGCCACCAGCAGAGATCACGGTAACAGGGTCTCCTACGAGCAGTACTTC
CDR3: CATSRDHGNRVSYEQYF
size: many
V: TRBV15
J: TRBJ2-7
D: -

DNA: TGTGCCAGCAGCAACTTGGACCAAATCTACGAGCAGTACTTC
CDR3: CASSNLDQIYEQYF
size: many
V: TRBV27
J: TRBJ2-7
D: -

DNA: TGTGCCAGCAGTGGACAGCCAATCTCCTACGAGCAGTACTTC
CDR3: CASSGQPISYEQYF
size: -
V: TRBV2
J: TRBJ2-7
D: -

DNA: TGCAGTGCTAGAGATGGGCGGAACAATCAGCCCCAGCATTTT
CDR3: CSARDGRNNQPQHF
size: many
V: TRBV20-1
J: TRBJ1-5
D: -

DNA: TGTGCCAGCAGTGAAGCTCTGCACTGCTCCTACGAGCAGTACTTC
CDR3: CASSEALHCSYEQYF
size: -
V: TRBV6-1
J: TRBJ2-7
D: -

DNA: TGTGCCACCAGTATTAAGGGAGAGGACACTGAAGCTTTCTTT
CDR3: CATSIKGEDTEAFF
size: -
V: TRBV15
J: TRBJ1-1
D: -